This is a list of T cell receptor beta chains from one sample in a study of blood T cell repertoires in COVID-19. Libraries were prepared by immunoSEQ multiplex PCR; TCRdb keeps only in-frame clonotypes and omits some of them. The sample has more than 50,000 clones, 90% seen once. Sequenced sample: peripheral blood. Receptors originate from a woman between 40 and 50 years old with active COVID-19. Each CDR3 is given with its conserved first and last residue. A D gene is named only where the DNA matches it firmly. Clone size is not always given. Where it is, it says once, few, many or a class for expanded clones.

CDR3,DNA,size,V,J,D
CASSWGLASTYEQYF,TGTGCCAGCAGCTGGGGACTAGCGTCAACCTACGAGCAGTACTTC,NA,TRBV7-2,TRBJ2-7,TRBD2
CASRSKETQYF,TGTGCCAGCAGGAGTAAGGAGACCCAGTACTTC,NA,TRBV7-9,TRBJ2-5,NA
CASSNGGVDTQYF,TGTGCCAGCAGTAATGGGGGGGTGGATACGCAGTATTTT,NA,TRBV6-5,TRBJ2-3,TRBD2
CASSLGGGQPQHF,TGCGCCAGCAGCTTGGGGGGGGGTCAGCCCCAGCATTTT,NA,TRBV5-1,TRBJ1-5,NA
CASSQMDTLNTEAFF,TGCGCCAGCAGCCAAATGGACACCTTGAACACTGAAGCTTTCTTT,NA,TRBV4-3,TRBJ1-1,NA
CASSLAYRVLSEAFF,TGTGCCAGCAGCTTAGCGTACAGGGTGCTGTCAGAAGCTTTCTTT,NA,TRBV7-2,TRBJ1-1,NA
CATKGELNTEAFF,TGTGCCACCAAAGGGGAACTCAACACTGAAGCTTTCTTT,NA,TRBV2,TRBJ1-1,NA
CASSQGGGAPDTQYF,TGTGCCAGCAGCCAAGGCGGGGGGGCCCCAGATACGCAGTATTTT,NA,TRBV4-2,TRBJ2-3,TRBD2
CASSLSYGTGANTEAFF,TGTGCCAGCAGTTTATCCTACGGGACAGGGGCGAACACTGAAGCTTTCTTT,NA,TRBV28,TRBJ1-1,TRBD1
CSASGDTQYF,TGCAGTGCTTCAGGAGATACGCAGTATTTT,NA,TRBV20-1,TRBJ2-3,NA
CASSNSNSRNSPLHF,TGTGCCAGCAGTAATTCGAACTCCAGGAATTCACCCCTCCACTTT,NA,TRBV6-6,TRBJ1-6,NA
CASSDSRRGANYGYTF,TGTGCCAGCAGCGACTCTCGACGCGGAGCTAACTATGGCTACACCTTC,NA,TRBV7-2,TRBJ1-2,NA
CASQASWVNTEAFF,TGTGCCAGCCAAGCGAGCTGGGTCAACACTGAAGCTTTCTTT,NA,TRBV27,TRBJ1-1,NA
CASKIGQGSFRGYTF,TGTGCCAGTAAAATAGGACAGGGGAGTTTTCGTGGCTACACCTTC,NA,TRBV19,TRBJ1-2,TRBD1
CASSLSGGATDTQYF,TGTGCCAGCAGTCTCAGCGGGGGGGCCACAGATACGCAGTATTTT,once,TRBV2,TRBJ2-3,TRBD2
CASSQAGPGTDTQYF,TGCGCCAGCAGCCAAGCGGGTCCGGGCACAGATACGCAGTATTTT,NA,TRBV4-1,TRBJ2-3,NA
CASSPRQGRNTEAFF,TGCGCCAGCAGCCCACGACAGGGGCGGAACACTGAAGCTTTCTTT,once,TRBV5-1,TRBJ1-1,TRBD1
CASSLNLAGQPTDTQYF,TGCGCCAGCAGCCTCAATTTAGCGGGGCAACCCACAGATACGCAGTATTTT,NA,TRBV4-3,TRBJ2-3,TRBD2
CASSLEGVTSGNTIYF,TGTGCCAGCAGCTTAGAAGGAGTTACCTCTGGAAACACCATATATTTT,NA,TRBV11-3,TRBJ1-3,NA
CASSHRVKVANYGYTF,TGTGCCAGCAGTCACAGGGTCAAAGTTGCTAACTATGGCTACACCTTC,NA,TRBV6-7,TRBJ1-2,NA
CASSITVNTGELFF,TGTGCCAGTAGTATTACAGTGAACACCGGGGAGCTGTTTTTT,once,TRBV19,TRBJ2-2,NA
CASRPGGNIQYF,TGTGCCAGCAGACCAGGCGGGAACATTCAGTACTTC,NA,TRBV28,TRBJ2-4,NA
CASRQRGGELGYGYTF,TGTGCCAGCAGGCAGAGGGGGGGGGAATTGGGCTATGGCTACACCTTC,NA,TRBV27,TRBJ1-2,NA
CAWSVGGANTGELFF,TGTGCCTGGAGTGTAGGAGGGGCGAACACCGGGGAGCTGTTTTTT,NA,TRBV30,TRBJ2-2,NA
CASSSRRGNYGYTF,TGTGCCAGCAGCTCTCGCAGGGGGAACTATGGCTACACCTTC,few,TRBV13,TRBJ1-2,TRBD1
CASSTYRVNEQFF,TGTGCCAGCAGCACGTACAGGGTCAATGAGCAGTTCTTC,NA,TRBV6-5,TRBJ2-1,NA
CASSFLPGTEAFF,TGTGCCAGCAGTTTTCTCCCGGGGACTGAAGCTTTCTTT,NA,TRBV27,TRBJ1-1,NA
CASSVLDSRSGNTIYF,TGTGCCAGCAGCGTATTGGACAGCCGCTCTGGAAACACCATATATTTT,NA,TRBV9,TRBJ1-3,NA
CASSLGTGNYGYTF,TGTGCCAGCAGCTTAGGGACGGGGAATTATGGCTACACCTTC,NA,TRBV7-9,TRBJ1-2,NA
CSVESVGTGYGYTF,TGCAGCGTTGAATCTGTAGGGACAGGGTATGGCTACACCTTC,NA,TRBV29-1,TRBJ1-2,TRBD1
CASSLGVGDSPLHF,TGTGCCAGCAGCTTAGGGGTAGGAGATTCACCCCTCCACTTT,once,TRBV11-2,TRBJ1-6,NA
CASSYPQDTVENEQFF,TGTGCCAGCAGCTACCCACAGGATACAGTAGAGAATGAGCAGTTCTTC,NA,TRBV7-8,TRBJ2-1,NA
CASSVDSHSGNTIYF,TGTGCCAGCAGCGTAGACAGCCACTCTGGAAACACCATATATTTT,NA,TRBV25-1,TRBJ1-3,NA
CASTQSPGWDQETQYF,TGTGCCAGCACTCAAAGTCCGGGGTGGGATCAAGAGACCCAGTACTTC,NA,TRBV28,TRBJ2-5,NA
CASSFIAGGLTGELFF,TGTGCCAGCAGCTTTATAGCGGGGGGGCTTACCGGGGAGCTGTTTTTT,NA,TRBV5-4,TRBJ2-2,TRBD2
CASSYSTGGAFETQYF,TGTGCCAGCAGTTACTCGACCGGGGGGGCCTTTGAGACCCAGTACTTC,NA,TRBV6-2/TRBV6-3,TRBJ2-5,TRBD2
CASSFHTDTQYF,TGTGCCAGCAGCTTTCACACAGATACGCAGTATTTT,NA,TRBV7-2,TRBJ2-3,NA